A selection of T cell receptor beta chains follows, all from one sample in a study of OX40 agonist ivuxolimab in advanced cancers. Clones were sequenced by immunoSEQ multiplex PCR, and TCRdb holds only the in-frame ones, with some missing. Among roughly 97,000 clones listed, about 90% were seen once. The sample in question was CD4+ or CD8+ T cells sorted from blood, obtained in a trial of the OX40 agonist ivuxolimab. Source of these receptors: an adult with an advanced solid tumor such as melanoma, head and neck, liver or kidney cancer. CDR3s include the opening cysteine and the closing phenylalanine or tryptophan. D genes are given only for firm matches. The size of a clone is reported for some rows only, either as once, few or many, or as a class for expanded clones.

NA | NA | TRBJ2-2 | TRBV5-1 | CASSPLSGLRGTGELFF | TGCGCCAGCAGCCCCCTATCGGGACTCCGTGGCACCGGGGAGCTGTTTTTT
NA | NA | TRBJ1-2 | TRBV2 | CASSQGGRNYGYTF | TGTGCCAGCAGTCAAGGGGGACGGAACTATGGCTACACCTTC
NA | NA | TRBJ2-7 | TRBV21-1 | CASNPGIYEQYF | TGTGCCAGCAATCCAGGGATTTACGAGCAGTACTTC
NA | NA | TRBJ1-3 | TRBV11-2 | CASSLPNGNTIYF | TGTGCCAGCAGCTTACCTAACGGAAACACCATATATTTT
NA | NA | TRBJ1-4 | TRBV5-1 | CASSQSANEKLFF | TGCGCCAGCAGTCAGAGTGCTAATGAAAAACTGTTTTTT
TRBD1 | NA | TRBJ2-5 | TRBV27 | CASSWTGYQETQYF | TGTGCCAGCAGTTGGACAGGGTACCAAGAGACCCAGTACTTC
TRBD2 | NA | TRBJ2-3 | TRBV10-3 | CAISQWGGSKETDTQYF | TGTGCCATCAGCCAGTGGGGGGGATCTAAAGAGACAGATACGCAGTATTTT
TRBD1 | once | TRBJ1-2 | TRBV28 | CASSLGQGALNGYTF | TGTGCCAGCAGTTTAGGACAGGGGGCTCTAAATGGCTACACCTTC
NA | NA | TRBJ1-5 | TRBV11-2 | CASSEDSFLTQHF | TGTGCCAGCAGCGAAGACTCCTTTCTCACCCAGCATTTT
NA | NA | TRBJ2-3 | TRBV9 | CASSAPSPGADTQYF | TGTGCCAGCAGCGCACCTAGCCCTGGGGCAGATACGCAGTATTTT
TRBD1 | NA | TRBJ2-5 | TRBV28 | CASRRQGWETQYF | TGTGCCAGCAGAAGACAGGGTTGGGAGACCCAGTACTTC
NA | NA | TRBJ1-2 | TRBV19 | CASSTRSQNYGYTF | TGTGCCAGTAGTACGCGCAGCCAAAACTATGGCTACACCTTC
NA | NA | TRBJ1-4 | TRBV18 | CASSPRQATNEKLFF | TGTGCCAGCTCTCCGAGACAGGCAACTAATGAAAAACTGTTTTTT
TRBD1 | NA | TRBJ1-5 | TRBV30 | CACDTGTGNQPQHF | TGTGCCTGCGACACCGGGACAGGGAATCAGCCCCAGCATTTT
NA | NA | TRBJ1-2 | TRBV9 | CASSVWEDSNYGYTF | TGTGCCAGCAGCGTATGGGAGGACAGTAACTATGGCTACACCTTC
TRBD2 | NA | TRBJ2-5 | TRBV5-6 | CASNPGGEYQETQYF | TGTGCCAGCAACCCGGGAGGGGAGTACCAAGAGACCCAGTACTTC
NA | NA | TRBJ2-7 | TRBV28 | CASSRSYEQYF | TGTGCCAGCAGTCGTTCCTACGAGCAGTACTTC
TRBD2 | few | TRBJ2-7 | TRBV9 | CASSVLSAGGIYEQYF | TGTGCCAGCAGCGTTCTTTCTGCCGGGGGGATCTACGAGCAGTACTTC
NA | NA | TRBJ1-6 | TRBV5-4 | CASSLTTGLGSPLHF | TGTGCCAGCAGCCTAACGACAGGTTTAGGATCACCCCTCCACTTT